Described below is a single T cell receptor (beta chain) sequence and its context. Its matching antigen is unknown. Time point reported: baseline pretreatment blood. Treatment: 15 Gy SBRT to primary tumor, nephrectomy 4 weeks later. Serial blood draws occurred at baseline and 2 and 4 weeks post-SBRT. This CDR3 has 14 amino acids. V lost 8 bases to trimming and J lost 0 bases; unmatched junction nucleotides: 6. Looked up from germline, CDR1 is SQVTM and CDR2 is ANQGSEA. The data stem from a study of radiation and T cells in renal cell carcinoma. Looking at the study overall: Nephrectomy followed 15 Gy stereotactic body radiation by 4 weeks.

Notes on the study in general: No pretreatment tumor biopsies were available for baseline clonotypes.

Measured with immunoSEQ multiplex PCR; TCRdb has only the in-frame clones, and not every one. Here the sample spans 130,000 or so clones, 75% to 90% being singletons. This specimen was blood, taken from a patient whose treatment included radiotherapy and nephrectomy. The TCR comes from a woman aged 50 to 60 with renal cell carcinoma. The chain is built from TRBV29-1 and TRBJ2-3; 9 positions agree with TRBD1. The CDR3 coding sequence is TGCAGCTTAAGGACAGGGGTCAGCACAGATACGCAGTATTTT. Translating it yields CSLRTGVSTDTQYF.